Below, one T cell receptor beta chain is given with its context. The data stem from a study of T cell changes during pregnancy in multiple sclerosis. The table came from immunoSEQ multiplex PCR; TCRdb's copy has only in-frame clones and leaves some out. The sample records about 75,000 clones, around 89% being singletons. This clonotype was sampled from a female donor in good health, enrolled as a control in a pregnancy study. Specimen: peripheral blood, collected in the first trimester of pregnancy.

The CDR3, as DNA: TGCGCCAGCAGCCGATGCGGGCCCTCCTACAATGAGCAGTTCTTC. Its translation: CASSRCGPSYNEQFF. The chain carries TRBV4-3 and TRBJ2-1; maybe TRBD2 (5 bases). Germline CDR1 reads LGHNA; CDR2 reads YSLEER. This CDR3 is 15 amino acids long. V was shortened by 4 bases and J by 0 bases, with 10 bases between the two germline ends.